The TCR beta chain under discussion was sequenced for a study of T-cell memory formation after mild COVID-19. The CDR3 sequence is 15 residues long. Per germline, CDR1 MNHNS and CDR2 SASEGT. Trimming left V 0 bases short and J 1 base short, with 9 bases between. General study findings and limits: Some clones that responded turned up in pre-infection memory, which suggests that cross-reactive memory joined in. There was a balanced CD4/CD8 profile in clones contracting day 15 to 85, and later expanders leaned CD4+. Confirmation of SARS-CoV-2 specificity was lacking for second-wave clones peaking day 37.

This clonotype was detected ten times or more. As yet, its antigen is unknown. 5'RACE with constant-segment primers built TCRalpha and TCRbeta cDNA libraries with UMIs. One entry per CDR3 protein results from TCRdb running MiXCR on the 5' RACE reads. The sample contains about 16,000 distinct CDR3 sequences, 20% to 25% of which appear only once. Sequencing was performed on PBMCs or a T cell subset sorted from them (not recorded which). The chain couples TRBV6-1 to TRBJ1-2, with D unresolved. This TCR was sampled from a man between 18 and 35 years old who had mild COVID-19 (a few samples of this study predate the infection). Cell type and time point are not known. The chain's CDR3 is CASSEAASLNYGYTF. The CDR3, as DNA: TGTGCCAGCAGTGAAGCCGCGTCACTTAACTATGGCTACACCTTC.